The rows below give T cell receptor beta chains drawn from one sample of a study of shared clonotypes between healthy human individuals. The assay was immunoSEQ multiplex PCR, and TCRdb's table has in-frame clones only and misses some. The data contain around 1.4 million clones, 98% to 99% of them seen just once; the ten biggest clones take up around 0.38%. Material for sequencing was naive CD4+ T cells sorted from blood. These TCRs come from a young man in good health. CDR3s include the opening cysteine and the closing phenylalanine or tryptophan. D genes are given only for firm matches. Some rows have no size entry. The others give once, few or many, or a class for an expanded clone.

j_gene: TRBJ2-7
d_gene: TRBD2
abundance: -
v_gene: TRBV18
len: 14
CDR3aa: CASSPSGLEYEQYF
CDR3nt: TGTGCCAGCTCACCGTCGGGACTAGAGTACGAGCAGTACTTC

j_gene: TRBJ2-6
d_gene: -
abundance: -
v_gene: TRBV5-4
len: 15
CDR3aa: CASSPGVRGANVLTF
CDR3nt: TGTGCCAGCAGCCCCGGGGTCCGGGGGGCCAACGTCCTGACTTTC

j_gene: TRBJ1-5
d_gene: -
abundance: once
v_gene: TRBV10-3
len: 19
CDR3aa: CAISESLPGAGGRNQPQHF
CDR3nt: TGTGCCATCAGTGAGTCGCTGCCTGGGGCGGGGGGAAGGAATCAGCCCCAGCATTTT

j_gene: TRBJ2-7
d_gene: -
abundance: -
v_gene: TRBV18
len: 12
CDR3aa: CASSRDLTQSYF
CDR3nt: TGTGCCAGCTCAAGAGACCTCACACAATCCTACTTC

j_gene: TRBJ2-5
d_gene: TRBD1
abundance: -
v_gene: TRBV28
len: 14
CDR3aa: CASSFDRVLETQYF
CDR3nt: TGTGCCAGCAGTTTCGACAGGGTTTTGGAGACCCAGTACTTC

j_gene: TRBJ1-5
d_gene: -
abundance: -
v_gene: TRBV6-1
len: 13
CDR3aa: CASSEWGNQPQHF
CDR3nt: TGTGCCAGCAGTGAATGGGGAAATCAGCCCCAGCATTTT

j_gene: TRBJ2-3
d_gene: TRBD2
abundance: -
v_gene: TRBV6-1
len: 17
CDR3aa: CASSEASGLAGQNTQYF
CDR3nt: TGTGCCAGCAGTGAAGCGTCGGGACTAGCGGGACAGAATACGCAGTATTTT

j_gene: TRBJ2-5
d_gene: TRBD2
abundance: -
v_gene: TRBV10-1
len: 15
CDR3aa: CASSISGRAGETQYF
CDR3nt: TGCGCCAGCAGCATTAGCGGGAGGGCCGGAGAGACCCAGTACTTC

j_gene: TRBJ2-1
d_gene: TRBD2
abundance: -
v_gene: TRBV25-1
len: 11
CDR3aa: CASRTSGRSFF
CDR3nt: TGTGCCAGCAGAACTAGCGGGAGAAGTTTCTTC

j_gene: TRBJ2-4
d_gene: -
abundance: -
v_gene: TRBV10-1
len: 14
CDR3aa: CASSDNVAKNIQYF
CDR3nt: TGCGCCAGCAGTGATAACGTAGCCAAAAACATTCAGTACTTC

j_gene: TRBJ2-4
d_gene: -
abundance: -
v_gene: TRBV6-6
len: 15
CDR3aa: CASSSWGSAGDIQYF
CDR3nt: TGTGCCAGCAGTTCCTGGGGTTCCGCCGGAGACATTCAGTACTTC

j_gene: TRBJ1-2
d_gene: -
abundance: -
v_gene: TRBV10-2
len: 15
CDR3aa: CASRFPSGTPYGYTF
CDR3nt: TGCGCCAGCAGATTTCCTTCCGGGACACCGTATGGCTACACCTTC

j_gene: TRBJ2-1
d_gene: -
abundance: once
v_gene: TRBV9
len: 11
CDR3aa: CASSEYNEQFF
CDR3nt: TGTGCCAGCAGCGAGTACAATGAGCAGTTCTTC

j_gene: TRBJ2-7
d_gene: TRBD1
abundance: -
v_gene: TRBV14
len: 17
CDR3aa: CASSQDFGDRNSYEQYF
CDR3nt: TGTGCCAGCAGCCAAGACTTCGGGGACAGAAACTCCTACGAGCAGTACTTC

j_gene: TRBJ2-7
d_gene: -
abundance: -
v_gene: TRBV10-3
len: 12
CDR3aa: CAGSNFPYEQYF
CDR3nt: TGTGCCGGCTCGAACTTCCCCTACGAGCAGTACTTC

j_gene: TRBJ2-5
d_gene: TRBD1
abundance: -
v_gene: TRBV19
len: 16
CDR3aa: CASSSRQGVRRETQYF
CDR3nt: TGTGCCAGTAGTTCCCGACAGGGGGTCCGAAGAGAGACCCAGTACTTC

j_gene: TRBJ2-3
d_gene: -
abundance: -
v_gene: TRBV18
len: 15
CDR3aa: CASSPQGQSTDTQYF
CDR3nt: TGTGCCAGCTCACCTCAAGGGCAAAGCACAGATACGCAGTATTTT

j_gene: TRBJ2-7
d_gene: -
abundance: -
v_gene: TRBV2
len: 11
CDR3aa: CASSGLYEQYF
CDR3nt: TGTGCCAGCAGTGGCCTCTACGAGCAGTACTTC

j_gene: TRBJ2-1
d_gene: -
abundance: -
v_gene: TRBV28
len: 12
CDR3aa: CASSSVYNEQFF
CDR3nt: TGTGCCAGCAGTTCCGTCTACAATGAGCAGTTCTTC

j_gene: TRBJ2-2
d_gene: TRBD2
abundance: -
v_gene: TRBV9
len: 15
CDR3aa: CASSPRTSGTGELFF
CDR3nt: TGTGCCAGCAGCCCAAGGACTAGCGGCACCGGGGAGCTGTTTTTT

j_gene: TRBJ1-1
d_gene: -
abundance: -
v_gene: TRBV6-1
len: 13
CDR3aa: CASSELMGPDAFF
CDR3nt: TGTGCCAGCAGTGAATTAATGGGGCCGGACGCTTTCTTT

j_gene: TRBJ1-2
d_gene: -
abundance: -
v_gene: TRBV14
len: 14
CDR3aa: CASSQVAGAYGYTF
CDR3nt: TGTGCCAGCAGCCAAGTTGCCGGAGCCTATGGCTACACCTTC

j_gene: TRBJ2-2
d_gene: -
abundance: -
v_gene: TRBV6-5
len: 15
CDR3aa: CASSRQDPNTGELFF
CDR3nt: TGTGCCAGCAGTCGACAGGACCCGAACACCGGGGAGCTGTTTTTT

j_gene: TRBJ1-1
d_gene: -
abundance: -
v_gene: TRBV4-1
len: 16
CDR3aa: CASSQRRASENTEAFF
CDR3nt: TGCGCCAGCAGCCAACGCCGGGCCAGTGAGAACACTGAAGCTTTCTTT

j_gene: TRBJ1-4
d_gene: TRBD1
abundance: -
v_gene: TRBV9
len: 12
CDR3aa: CAGTGYGEKLFF
CDR3nt: TGTGCCGGGACAGGGTACGGTGAAAAACTGTTTTTT

j_gene: TRBJ1-4
d_gene: -
abundance: -
v_gene: TRBV6-1
len: 13
CDR3aa: CASSPWTNEKLFF
CDR3nt: TGTGCCAGCAGTCCCTGGACTAATGAAAAACTGTTTTTT

j_gene: TRBJ1-5
d_gene: TRBD1
abundance: -
v_gene: TRBV6-6
len: 14
CDR3aa: CASSQGAGNQPQHF
CDR3nt: TGTGCCAGCAGTCAGGGGGCAGGCAATCAGCCCCAGCATTTT

j_gene: TRBJ2-5
d_gene: TRBD2
abundance: -
v_gene: TRBV9
len: 15
CDR3aa: CASSVASGRGETQYF
CDR3nt: TGTGCCAGCAGCGTAGCTAGCGGGAGAGGAGAGACCCAGTACTTC

j_gene: TRBJ2-1
d_gene: TRBD1
abundance: -
v_gene: TRBV5-1
len: 15
CDR3aa: CASRPSGTGGFEQFF
CDR3nt: TGCGCCAGCAGGCCCTCGGGCACAGGGGGATTTGAGCAGTTCTTC